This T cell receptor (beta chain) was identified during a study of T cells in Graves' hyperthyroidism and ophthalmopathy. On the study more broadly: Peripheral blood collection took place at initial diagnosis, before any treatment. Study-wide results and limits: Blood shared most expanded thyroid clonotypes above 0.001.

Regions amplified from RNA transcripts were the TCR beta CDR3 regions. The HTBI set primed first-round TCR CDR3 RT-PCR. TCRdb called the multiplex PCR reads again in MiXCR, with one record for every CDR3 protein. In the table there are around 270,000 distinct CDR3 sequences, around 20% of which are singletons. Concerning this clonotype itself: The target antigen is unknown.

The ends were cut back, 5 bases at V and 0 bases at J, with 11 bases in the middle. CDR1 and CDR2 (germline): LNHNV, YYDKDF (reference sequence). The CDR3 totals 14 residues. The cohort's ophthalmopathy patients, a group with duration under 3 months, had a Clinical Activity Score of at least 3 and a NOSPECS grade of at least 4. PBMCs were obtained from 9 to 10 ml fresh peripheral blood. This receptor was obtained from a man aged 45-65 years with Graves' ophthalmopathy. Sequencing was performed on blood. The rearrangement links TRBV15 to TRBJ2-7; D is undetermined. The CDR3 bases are TGTGCCACCAGCGACCTAACCTCCTCCTACGAGCAGTACTTC. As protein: CATSDLTSSYEQYF. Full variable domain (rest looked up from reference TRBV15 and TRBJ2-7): DAMVIQNPRYQVTQFGKPVTLSCSQTLNHNVMYWYQQKSSQAPKLLFHYYDKDFNNEADTPDNFQSRRPNTSFCFLDIRSPGLGDTAMYLCATSDLTSSYEQYFGPGTRLTVT.